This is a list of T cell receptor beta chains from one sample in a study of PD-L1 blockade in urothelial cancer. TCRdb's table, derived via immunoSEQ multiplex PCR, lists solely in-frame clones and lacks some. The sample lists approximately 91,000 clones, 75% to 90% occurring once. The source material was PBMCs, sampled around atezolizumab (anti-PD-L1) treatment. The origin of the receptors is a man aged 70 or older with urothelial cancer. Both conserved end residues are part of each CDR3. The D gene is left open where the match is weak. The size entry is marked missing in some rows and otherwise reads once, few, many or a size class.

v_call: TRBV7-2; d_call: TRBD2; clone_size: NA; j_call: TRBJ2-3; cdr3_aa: CASRGLAGGLTDTQYF; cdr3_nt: TGTGCCAGCAGGGGACTAGCGGGAGGGCTCACAGATACGCAGTATTTT
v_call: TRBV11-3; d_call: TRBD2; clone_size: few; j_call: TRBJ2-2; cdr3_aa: CASSFGGGPTGTGELFF; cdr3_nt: TGTGCCAGCAGCTTTGGGGGAGGGCCTACGGGCACCGGGGAGCTGTTTTTT
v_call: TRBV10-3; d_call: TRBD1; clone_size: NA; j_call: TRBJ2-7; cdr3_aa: CAISEGVGTGKEQYF; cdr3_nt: TGTGCCATCAGTGAGGGGGTCGGGACAGGGAAGGAGCAGTACTTC
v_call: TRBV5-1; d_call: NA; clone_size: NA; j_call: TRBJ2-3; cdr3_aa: CASSSPGADTQYF; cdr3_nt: TGCGCCAGCAGCTCGCCGGGGGCAGATACGCAGTATTTT
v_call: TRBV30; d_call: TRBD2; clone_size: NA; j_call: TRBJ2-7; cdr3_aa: CAWSVLAGGPGPYEQYF; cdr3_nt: TGTGCCTGGAGTGTACTAGCGGGAGGGCCGGGTCCCTACGAGCAGTACTTC
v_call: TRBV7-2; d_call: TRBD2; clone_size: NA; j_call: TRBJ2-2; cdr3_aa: CASSAAGGLAGELFF; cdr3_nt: TGTGCCAGCAGCGCAGCGGGAGGTTTGGCCGGGGAGCTGTTTTTT
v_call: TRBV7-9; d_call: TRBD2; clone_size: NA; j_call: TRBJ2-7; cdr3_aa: CASSPRTSGNHEQYF; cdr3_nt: TGTGCCAGCAGCCCTCGGACTAGCGGGAACCACGAGCAGTACTTC
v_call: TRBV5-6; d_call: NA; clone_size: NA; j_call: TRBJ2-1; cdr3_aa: CASSPRGRGLPHNEQFF; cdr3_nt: TGTGCCAGCAGCCCACGAGGGCGGGGGCTACCTCACAATGAGCAGTTCTTC
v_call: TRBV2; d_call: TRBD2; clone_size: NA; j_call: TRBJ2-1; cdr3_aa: CASNLAGIYNEQFF; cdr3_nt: TGTGCCAGCAACCTAGCGGGAATCTACAATGAGCAGTTCTTC
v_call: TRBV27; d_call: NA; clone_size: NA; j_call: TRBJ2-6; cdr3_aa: CASSLQGLSGANVLTF; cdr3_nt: TGTGCCAGCAGTTTACAGGGCCTCTCTGGGGCCAACGTCCTGACTTTC
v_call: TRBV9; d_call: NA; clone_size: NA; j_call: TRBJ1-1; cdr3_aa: CASSVAPGHPVGEAFF; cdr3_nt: TGTGCCAGCAGCGTAGCCCCAGGACACCCCGTGGGTGAAGCTTTCTTT
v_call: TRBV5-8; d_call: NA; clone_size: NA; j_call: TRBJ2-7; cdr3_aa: CASSLRHTPGTVGYF; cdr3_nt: TGTGCCAGCAGCTTACGGCATACCCCGGGAACAGTAGGGTACTTC
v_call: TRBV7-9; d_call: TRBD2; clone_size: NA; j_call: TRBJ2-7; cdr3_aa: CASIPGTSGTYEQYF; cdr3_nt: TGTGCCAGCATCCCCGGGACTAGCGGAACCTACGAGCAGTACTTC
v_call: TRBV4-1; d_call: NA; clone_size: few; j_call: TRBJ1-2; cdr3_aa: CASSHQGSYYGYTF; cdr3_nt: TGCGCCAGCAGCCACCAGGGCAGCTACTATGGCTACACCTTC
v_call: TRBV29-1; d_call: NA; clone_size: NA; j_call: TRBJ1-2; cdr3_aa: CSARTAAEYGYTF; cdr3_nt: TGCAGCGCAAGAACAGCAGCAGAATATGGCTACACCTTC
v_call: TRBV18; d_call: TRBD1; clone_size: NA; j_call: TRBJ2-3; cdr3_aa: CASSPVTGGLDTQYF; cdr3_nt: TGTGCCAGCTCACCAGTGACAGGGGGCCTTGATACGCAGTATTTT
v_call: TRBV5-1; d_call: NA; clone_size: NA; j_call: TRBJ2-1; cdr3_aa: CASSLSGAENNEQFF; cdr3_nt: TGCGCCAGCAGCTTGTCAGGGGCCGAGAACAATGAGCAGTTCTTC
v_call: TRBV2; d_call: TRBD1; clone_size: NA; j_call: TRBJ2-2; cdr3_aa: CASSLRGTGLTGELFF; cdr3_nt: TGTGCCAGCAGTCTTCGGGGGACAGGACTCACCGGGGAGCTGTTTTTT
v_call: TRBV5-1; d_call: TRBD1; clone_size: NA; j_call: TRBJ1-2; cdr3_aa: CASSNPGQDFYTF; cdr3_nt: TGCGCCAGCAGCAACCCGGGACAGGACTTCTACACCTTC
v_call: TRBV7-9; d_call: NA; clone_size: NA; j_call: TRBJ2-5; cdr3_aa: CASRPTGGGAETQYF; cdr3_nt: TGTGCCAGCAGACCTACGGGAGGGGGCGCAGAGACCCAGTACTTC
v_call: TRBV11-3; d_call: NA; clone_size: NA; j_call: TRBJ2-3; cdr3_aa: CASSEGGVDTQYF; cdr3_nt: TGTGCCAGCAGCGAAGGGGGGGTTGATACGCAGTATTTT
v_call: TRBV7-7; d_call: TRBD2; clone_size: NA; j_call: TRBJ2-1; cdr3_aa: CASSPVAGGYNEQFF; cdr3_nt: TGTGCTAGCAGCCCCGTAGCGGGTGGATACAATGAGCAGTTCTTC
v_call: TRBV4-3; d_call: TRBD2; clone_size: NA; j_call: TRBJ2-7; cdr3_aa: CASSQGSGLAGEQYF; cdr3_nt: TGCGCCAGCAGCCAAGGGTCCGGACTAGCGGGTGAGCAGTACTTC
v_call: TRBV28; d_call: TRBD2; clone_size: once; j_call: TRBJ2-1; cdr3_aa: CASSSSSGRVVNEQFF; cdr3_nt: TGTGCCAGCAGTTCAAGTAGCGGGAGGGTCGTCAATGAGCAGTTCTTC
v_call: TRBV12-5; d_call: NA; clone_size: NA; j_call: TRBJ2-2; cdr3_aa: CASGFLSGELFF; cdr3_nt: TGTGCTAGTGGTTTCCTTTCCGGGGAGCTGTTTTTT
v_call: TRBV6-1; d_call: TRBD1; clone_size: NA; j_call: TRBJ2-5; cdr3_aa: CASSTGANQETQYF; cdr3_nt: TGTGCCAGCAGTACAGGGGCGAATCAGGAGACCCAGTACTTC
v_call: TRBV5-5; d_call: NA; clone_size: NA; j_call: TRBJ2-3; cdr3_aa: CASSRQVDTQYF; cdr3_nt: TGTGCCAGCAGCAGACAGGTAGATACGCAGTATTTT
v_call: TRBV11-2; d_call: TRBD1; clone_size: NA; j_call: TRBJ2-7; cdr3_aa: CASSHTGVSYEQYF; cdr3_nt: TGTGCCAGCAGTCATACAGGGGTCTCCTACGAGCAGTACTTC
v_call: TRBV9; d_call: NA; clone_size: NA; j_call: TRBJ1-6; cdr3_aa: CASSVGGDSPLHF; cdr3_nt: TGTGCCAGCAGCGTAGGGGGGGATTCACCCCTCCACTTT
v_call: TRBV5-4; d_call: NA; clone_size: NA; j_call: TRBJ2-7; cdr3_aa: CASSPSFAGSYEQYF; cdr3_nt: TGTGCCAGCAGCCCCTCGTTTGCGGGTTCCTACGAGCAGTACTTC
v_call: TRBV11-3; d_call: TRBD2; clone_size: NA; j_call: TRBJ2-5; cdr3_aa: CASSLELGLAGLQETQYF; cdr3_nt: TGTGCCAGCAGCTTAGAGTTGGGACTAGCGGGCCTTCAAGAGACCCAGTACTTC
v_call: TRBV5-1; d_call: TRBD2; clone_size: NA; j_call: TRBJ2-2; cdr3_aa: CASSLELAGGYTGELFF; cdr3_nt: TGCGCCAGCAGCTTGGAGTTAGCGGGAGGTTACACCGGGGAGCTGTTTTTT
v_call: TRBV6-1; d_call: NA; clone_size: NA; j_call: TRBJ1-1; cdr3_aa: CASSERGPGEAFF; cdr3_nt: TGTGCCAGCAGTGAACGTGGTCCAGGGGAAGCTTTCTTT
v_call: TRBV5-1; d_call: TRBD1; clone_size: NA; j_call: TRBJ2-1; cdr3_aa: CASSLSPGQGREQFF; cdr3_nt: TGCGCCAGCAGCTTGTCCCCGGGACAGGGCAGGGAGCAGTTCTTC
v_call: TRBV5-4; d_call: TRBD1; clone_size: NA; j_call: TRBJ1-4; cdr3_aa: CASSSETGNEKLFF; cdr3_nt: TGTGCCAGCAGCTCCGAGACAGGGAATGAAAAACTGTTTTTT
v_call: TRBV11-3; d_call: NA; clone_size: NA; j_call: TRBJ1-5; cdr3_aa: CASSLAPNQPQHF; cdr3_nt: TGTGCCAGCAGCTTAGCTCCTAATCAGCCCCAGCATTTT
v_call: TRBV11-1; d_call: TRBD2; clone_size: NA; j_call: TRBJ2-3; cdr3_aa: CASSLTAGVKWDTDTQYF; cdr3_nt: TGTGCCAGCAGCTTAACAGCGGGAGTAAAATGGGACACAGATACGCAGTATTTT
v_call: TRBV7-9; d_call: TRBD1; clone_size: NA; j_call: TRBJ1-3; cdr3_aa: CASSATTGGLKSGNTIYF; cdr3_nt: TGTGCCAGCAGCGCGACGACAGGGGGGCTCAAATCTGGAAACACCATATATTTT
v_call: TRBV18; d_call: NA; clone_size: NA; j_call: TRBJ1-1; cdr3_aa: CASSPPLGGQKGYTEAFF; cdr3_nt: TGTGCCAGCTCACCTCCGTTGGGGGGGCAAAAGGGCTACACTGAAGCTTTCTTT
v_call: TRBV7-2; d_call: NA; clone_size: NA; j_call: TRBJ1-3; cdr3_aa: CASSSASSGNTIYF; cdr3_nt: TGTGCCAGCAGCTCTGCCAGCTCTGGAAACACCATATATTTT
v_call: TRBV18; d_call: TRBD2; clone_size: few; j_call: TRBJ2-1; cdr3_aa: CASSRGSGRAYNEQFF; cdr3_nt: TGTGCCAGCTCACGGGGTAGCGGGAGGGCCTACAATGAGCAGTTCTTC